Sequencing of this T cell receptor (beta chain) was carried out in a study of blood T cell repertoires in COVID-19. Study at large: PBMCs, B-cell-depleted T cells, or T cells provided the cDNA or gDNA that made up the material.

The CDR3 is made up of 13 amino acids. With 5 bases removed from V and 5 bases from J, the gap between germline ends came to 13 bases. The germline gives CDR1 SGHRS, CDR2 YFSETQ. Each recovered donor of Cohort 3 presented with two negative PCRs, clearance, or symptom resolution. Clones were read by immunoSEQ multiplex PCR, and TCRdb kept only the in-frame ones, dropping some. The sample holds a few hundred thousand clones, around 89% seen once. This sequence was found in a woman between 18 and 29 years old who had recovered from COVID-19. This sequence joins TRBV5-1 and TRBJ1-2, with D possibly matching TRBD1 (5 bases). The sequenced sample was PBMCs or T cells enriched from blood (not recorded which). The CDR3 sequence is CASRLDRSYGYTF. CDR3 nucleotides: TGCGCCAGCAGACTCGACAGATCTTATGGCTACACCTTC.